Sequencing of this TCR beta chain was carried out in a study of blood T cell repertoires in COVID-19. The wider study: Acute and convalescent COVID-19 specimens originated in the United States, Italy and Spain.

The table came from immunoSEQ multiplex PCR; TCRdb's copy has only in-frame clones and leaves some out. The sample lists about 15,000 clones, around nine tenths occurring once. Trimming removed 1 base from V and 5 bases from J; junction bases left unmatched: 8. Germline CDR1 and CDR2: SGHRS and YFSETQ. The length of the CDR3 is 16 residues. Input material: peripheral blood. This TCR was sampled from a man in his fifties or sixties with active COVID-19. The chain employs TRBV5-1 and TRBJ2-5; 10 bases fit TRBD2. The CDR3 nucleotides are TGCGCCAGCAGCTTGCCCTTAGCGGGGGGCGGGGAGACCCAGTACTTC. It yields the protein CASSLPLAGGGETQYF.